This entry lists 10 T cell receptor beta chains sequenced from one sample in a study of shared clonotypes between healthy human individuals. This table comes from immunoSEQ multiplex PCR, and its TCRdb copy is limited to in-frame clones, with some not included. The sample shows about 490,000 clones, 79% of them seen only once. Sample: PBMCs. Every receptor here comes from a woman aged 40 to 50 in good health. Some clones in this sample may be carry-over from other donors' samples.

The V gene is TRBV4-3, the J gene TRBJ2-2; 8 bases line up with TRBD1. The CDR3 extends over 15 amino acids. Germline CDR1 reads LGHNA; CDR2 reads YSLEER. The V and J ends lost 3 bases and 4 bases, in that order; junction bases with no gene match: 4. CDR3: CASSHPDRATGELFF. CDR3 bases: TGCGCCAGCAGCCACCCGGACAGGGCCACCGGGGAGCTGTTTTTT.

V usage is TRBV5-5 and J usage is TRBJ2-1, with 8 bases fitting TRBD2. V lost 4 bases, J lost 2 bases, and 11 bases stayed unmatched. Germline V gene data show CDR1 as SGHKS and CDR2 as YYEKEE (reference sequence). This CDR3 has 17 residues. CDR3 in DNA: TGTGCCAGCAGCCGCTCTGGGGTAGCGGGACCCTACAATGAGCAGTTCTTC. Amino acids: CASSRSGVAGPYNEQFF.

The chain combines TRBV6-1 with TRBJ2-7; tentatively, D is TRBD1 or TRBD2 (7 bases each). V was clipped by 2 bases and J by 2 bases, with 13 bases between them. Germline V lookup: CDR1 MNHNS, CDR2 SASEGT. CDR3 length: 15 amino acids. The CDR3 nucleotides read TGTGCCAGCAGTGAAAGCGGGACAGCCACCTACGAGCAGTACTTC. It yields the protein CASSESGTATYEQYF.

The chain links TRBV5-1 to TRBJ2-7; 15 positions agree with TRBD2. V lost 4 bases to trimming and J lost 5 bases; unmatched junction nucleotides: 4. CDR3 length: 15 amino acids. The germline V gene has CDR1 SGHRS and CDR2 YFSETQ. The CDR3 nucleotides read TGCGCCAGCAGCCCGGGACTAGCGGGAGGCGACGAGCAGTACTTC. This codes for CASSPGLAGGDEQYF.

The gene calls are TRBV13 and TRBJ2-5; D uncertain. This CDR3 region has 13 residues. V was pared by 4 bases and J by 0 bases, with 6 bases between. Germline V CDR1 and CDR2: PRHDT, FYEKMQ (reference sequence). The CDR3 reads CASSYQYQETQYF. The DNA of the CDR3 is TGTGCCAGCAGCTACCAGTACCAAGAGACCCAGTACTTC.

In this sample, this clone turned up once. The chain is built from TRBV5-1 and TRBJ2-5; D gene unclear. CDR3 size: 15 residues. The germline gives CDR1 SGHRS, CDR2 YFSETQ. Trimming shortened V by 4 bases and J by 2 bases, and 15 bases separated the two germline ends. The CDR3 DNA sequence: TGCGCCAGCAGCCCGGACGGAGCCTTACAAGAGACCCAGTACTTC. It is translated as CASSPDGALQETQYF.

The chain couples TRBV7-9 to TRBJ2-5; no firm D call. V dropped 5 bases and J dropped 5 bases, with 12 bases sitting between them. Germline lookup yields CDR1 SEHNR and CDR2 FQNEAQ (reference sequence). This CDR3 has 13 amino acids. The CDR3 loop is CASSTSPQETQYF. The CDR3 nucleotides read TGTGCCAGCAGCACCTCCCCGCAGGAGACCCAGTACTTC. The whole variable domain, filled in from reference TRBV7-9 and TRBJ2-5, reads DTGVSQNPRHKITKRGQNVTFRCDPISEHNRLYWYRQTLGQGPEFLTYFQNEAQLEKSRLLSDRFSAERPKGSFSTLEIQRTEQGDSAMYLCASSTSPQETQYFGPGTRLLVL.

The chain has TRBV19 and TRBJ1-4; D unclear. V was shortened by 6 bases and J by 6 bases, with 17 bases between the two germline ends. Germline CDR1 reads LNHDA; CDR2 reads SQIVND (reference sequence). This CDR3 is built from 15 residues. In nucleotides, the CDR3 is TGTGCCAGTAGCCTCACACGGAGCGAGGATGAAAAACTGTTTTTT. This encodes CASSLTRSEDEKLFF.

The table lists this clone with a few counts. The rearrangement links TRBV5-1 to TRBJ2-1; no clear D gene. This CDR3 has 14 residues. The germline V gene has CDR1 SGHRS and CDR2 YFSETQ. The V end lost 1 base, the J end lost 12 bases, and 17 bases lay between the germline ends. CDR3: CASSLHLPLQGQFF. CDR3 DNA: TGCGCCAGCAGCTTGCATCTCCCGCTGCAAGGGCAGTTCTTC.

The CDR3 here is CASSQEPGTGSEKLFF. The CDR3 bases are TGCGCCAGCAGCCAAGAACCAGGGACAGGAAGTGAAAAACTGTTTTTT. This chain connects TRBV4-3 to TRBJ1-4; TRBD1 matches 8 bases. The ends lost 0 bases at V and 7 bases at J; junction bases unmatched: 7. The CDR3 extends over 16 amino acids. The germline CDR1 and CDR2 sequences are LGHNA and YSLEER.